One sample yielded the 27 T cell receptor beta chains listed below, sequenced in a study of blood T cell repertoires in COVID-19. Measured with immunoSEQ multiplex PCR; TCRdb has only the in-frame clones, and not every one. The sample records 250,000 to 350,000 clones, 70% to 90% being singletons. The specimen was peripheral blood. These receptors originate from a woman aged 45-59 years with active or convalescent COVID-19.

The CDR3 DNA reads as TGTGCCAGCTCACTCTCCGGGACAGGGGTGAACACTGAAGCTTTCTTT. Protein: CASSLSGTGVNTEAFF. The chain is built from TRBV18 and TRBJ1-1; 10 bases fit TRBD1. The J segment lost 0 bases and the V segment lost 4 bases, leaving 5 bases of the junction unmatched. In germline, CDR1 is KGHSH, CDR2 LQKENI. CDR3 length: 16 amino acids.

The J gene is TRBJ1-4, the V gene TRBV4-2, with D maybe TRBD1 (6 bases). The CDR3 totals 15 residues. Looked up from germline, CDR1 is LGHNA and CDR2 is YNFKEQ. With 0 bases removed from V and 1 base from J, the gap between germline ends came to 6 bases. CDR3 DNA sequence: TGTGCCAGCAGCCAAGAAGGGGGAACTAATGAAAAACTGTTTTTT. It yields the protein CASSQEGGTNEKLFF.

The chain links TRBV4-1 to TRBJ2-1; perhaps TRBD1 as D (8 bases). The V and J ends lost 2 bases and 7 bases respectively, with 21 bases between them. Germline V gene sequence: CDR1 MGHRA, CDR2 YSYEKL. The CDR3 has 17 amino acids. The CDR3 DNA follows: TGCGCCAGCAGCCAAACACAGGGGGTCAGCGGGACAAATGAGCAGTTCTTC. Translation: CASSQTQGVSGTNEQFF.

This clone appeared once. CDR3 sequence: CSASFTGGDQPQHF. The CDR3 DNA reads TGCAGTGCTAGTTTTACAGGGGGGGATCAGCCCCAGCATTTT. This rearrangement joins TRBV20-1 to TRBJ1-5; 8 nucleotides agree with TRBD1. The CDR3 totals 14 residues. Germline CDR1 DFQATT, CDR2 SNEGSKA (reference sequence). After removal of 3 bases from V and 5 bases from J, the junction contained 6 bases not matched to a gene.

The V call is TRBV3-1 (or the pseudogene TRBV3-2), the J call TRBJ2-2; no clear D. The germline gives CDR1 LGHDT, CDR2 YNNKEL (reference sequence). V was clipped by 1 base and J by 6 bases, with 9 bases between them. This CDR3 spans 14 amino acids. This CDR3 is CASSQGVIAGELFF. In DNA form, the CDR3 reads TGTGCCAGCAGCCAAGGAGTTATTGCCGGGGAGCTGTTTTTT.

The V call is TRBV7-6, the J call TRBJ2-1; perhaps TRBD2 as D (5 bases). Trimming removed 2 bases at V and 3 bases at J, with 20 bases between. CDR1 is SGHVS and CDR2 is FNYEAQ in the germline V gene. The CDR3 length is 18 residues. In DNA, the CDR3 is TGTGCCAGCAGCTTAAATTTGCGAGGGAACCGGCTCTACAATGAGCAGTTCTTC. Translation gives CASSLNLRGNRLYNEQFF.

The CDR3 here is CASSSPSEEAFF. CDR3 nucleotides: TGTGCCAGCAGTTCCCCCTCTGAGGAAGCTTTCTTT. This chain connects TRBV27 to TRBJ1-1; D gene uncertain. This CDR3 spans 12 amino acids. Germline V CDR1 and CDR2: MNHEY, SMNVEV (reference sequence). V shed 4 bases and J shed 8 bases, with 11 bases lying between them.

The chain carries TRBV6-4 and TRBJ2-1; 9 bases agree with TRBD2. CDR1 is MRHNA, CDR2 SNTAGT, per germline. Germline trimming cut 4 bases from V and 4 bases from J; bases unmatched to any gene: 5. This CDR3 contains 15 residues. The CDR3 here is CASSVDLAGYNEQFF. The CDR3, as DNA: TGTGCCAGCAGTGTGGATCTAGCGGGGTACAATGAGCAGTTCTTC.

This chain uses TRBV5-1 with TRBJ1-1; the D gene is possibly TRBD1 (5 bases). V was cut by 0 bases and J by 3 bases, with 9 bases left in between. CDR3 length: 14 amino acids. Germline loops: CDR1 SGHRS, CDR2 YFSETQ. CDR3 coding DNA: TGCGCCAGCAGCTTGGTAGCGGGGGACACTGAAGCTTTCTTT. Residues: CASSLVAGDTEAFF.

The V call is TRBV9, the J call TRBJ2-7; 8 bases are a match to TRBD2. CDR3 length: 15 amino acids. After removal of 3 bases from V and 2 bases from J, the junction contained 7 bases not matched to a gene. Germline CDR1 and CDR2: SGDLS and YYNGEE. The CDR3 region is CASSALAGTTYEQYF. CDR3 nucleotide sequence: TGTGCCAGCAGCGCCTTAGCGGGGACGACCTACGAGCAGTACTTC.

The chain recombines TRBV20-1 with TRBJ2-1; 10 bases fit TRBD2. Germline CDR1 reads DFQATT; CDR2 reads SNEGSKA (reference sequence). The CDR3 has 14 amino acids. V dropped 3 bases and J dropped 10; count of bases not matched to a gene: 9. The CDR3 loop is CSASISSGSQEQFF. The CDR3 DNA reads TGCAGTGCTAGTATCTCTAGCGGGAGCCAAGAGCAGTTCTTC.

V usage is TRBV5-8 and J usage is TRBJ2-7; 10 bases match TRBD2. Germline V gene sequence: CDR1 SGHTS, CDR2 YDEGEE. V shed 2 bases, J shed 3 bases, and the junction held 5 bases outside the gene matches. This CDR3 is 15 amino acids long. CDR3: CASSFTSGNDYEQYF. DNA of the CDR3: TGTGCCAGCAGCTTCACTAGCGGGAACGACTACGAGCAGTACTTC.

This chain connects TRBV11-2 to TRBJ1-1; the D gene is possibly TRBD1 (6 bases). This CDR3 spans 14 amino acids. Looked up from germline, CDR1 is SGHAT and CDR2 is FQNNGV. V was pared by 5 bases and J by 4 bases, with 14 bases between. CDR3 sequence (DNA): TGTGCCAGCAGCCCCGTCAGGGGATCCACTGAAGCTTTCTTT. Its protein product is CASSPVRGSTEAFF.

This clone was recorded many times. The chain employs TRBV27 and TRBJ2-1; no definite D call. V shed 5 bases and J shed 1 base, with 3 bases lying between them. The CDR3 loop spans 12 amino acids. Germline CDR1 is MNHEY and CDR2 is SMNVEV (reference sequence). For the CDR3, the DNA is TGTGCCAGCAGTCCATCCTACAATGAGCAGTTCTTC. Its protein product is CASSPSYNEQFF.

The rearrangement links TRBV5-1 to TRBJ1-2; tentative D call: TRBD1 (5 bases). Looked up from germline, CDR1 is SGHRS and CDR2 is YFSETQ. V was clipped by 4 bases and J by 8 bases, with 18 bases between them. The CDR3 is made up of 14 amino acids. The CDR3 loop reads CASSDPGGGGGYTF. The CDR3 coding sequence is TGCGCCAGCAGCGACCCCGGGGGGGGAGGAGGCTACACCTTC.

This rearrangement joins TRBV5-1 to TRBJ1-2; 8 nucleotides agree with TRBD1. The CDR3 runs 16 residues. J was trimmed by 6 bases and V by 3 bases; bases with no gene match: 13. Germline loops: CDR1 SGHRS, CDR2 YFSETQ. The CDR3 reads CASSSGQVSLENGYTF. The DNA of the CDR3 is TGCGCCAGCAGCTCGGGACAGGTGAGCTTAGAGAATGGCTACACCTTC.

V and J are TRBV13 and TRBJ1-5, with D perhaps matching TRBD1 (5 bases). Trimming cost V 3 bases and J 4 bases, with 10 bases left between them. Looked up from germline, CDR1 is PRHDT and CDR2 is FYEKMQ (reference sequence). CDR3 size: 14 residues. The CDR3 coding sequence is TGTGCCAGCAGCTTGGGGCGGGGTAATCAGCCCCAGCATTTT. This encodes CASSLGRGNQPQHF.

V gene TRBV15 combines with J gene TRBJ1-1, with D possibly being TRBD1 (6 bases). Germline V gene data show CDR1 as LNHNV and CDR2 as YYDKDF (reference sequence). V was pared by 3 bases and J by 1 base, with 12 bases between. The length of the CDR3 is 15 residues. The CDR3 nucleotides are TGTGCCACCAGCAGCCAGGACAGACCGAACACTGAAGCTTTCTTT. Translating it yields CATSSQDRPNTEAFF.

The J gene is TRBJ2-7, the V gene TRBV5-1; D gene uncertain. The V gene's germline CDR1 is SGHRS and CDR2 YFSETQ. The CDR3 is 11 residues long. V lost 3 bases and J 4 bases, leaving 5 bases between the germline ends. The CDR3: CASSSLYEQYF. In DNA form, the CDR3 reads TGCGCCAGCAGCTCACTATACGAGCAGTACTTC.

V is TRBV25-1 and J is TRBJ2-7; 7 positions agree with TRBD1. This CDR3 comprises 13 residues. Germline values: CDR1 MGHDK, CDR2 SYGVNS. V trimming: 8 bases; J trimming: 3 bases; junction bases outside the gene matches: 7. DNA of the CDR3: TGTGCCAGCGGACAGGTGGCCAACTACGAGCAGTACTTC. Protein sequence: CASGQVANYEQYF.

This sequence joins TRBV27 and TRBJ2-7, with 7 bases fitting TRBD1. Germline assignment: CDR1 MNHEY and CDR2 SMNVEV (reference sequence). CDR3 length: 16 residues. The V and J ends lost 6 bases and 2 bases, in that order; junction bases with no gene match: 13. The DNA of the CDR3 is TGTGCCAGCAGCCGAGCGACAGGGCGAGGGGCCTACGAGCAGTACTTC. As protein: CASSRATGRGAYEQYF.

This clone has only one observation. This chain links TRBV4-3 with TRBJ2-7; 7 positions agree with TRBD2. V gave up 3 bases and J gave up 2 bases; unmatched junction bases: 7. Germline V gene sequence: CDR1 LGHNA, CDR2 YSLEER. The CDR3 is made up of 15 amino acids. CDR3 DNA: TGCGCCAGCAGCCATGGGGGGGGTAGCGCCTACGAGCAGTACTTC. Translation: CASSHGGGSAYEQYF.

The CDR3, as DNA: TGCGCCAGCAGCTCCGGCTATGGACAGGGCGGCACTGAAGCTTTCTTT. Protein product: CASSSGYGQGGTEAFF. The chain joins TRBV5-1 to TRBJ1-1, with 8 bases that match TRBD1. With 3 bases clipped from V and 4 bases from J, the junction kept 11 bases outside the gene matches. CDR3 length equals 16 residues. Germline CDR1 reads SGHRS; CDR2 reads YFSETQ.

The gene calls are TRBV7-2 and TRBJ2-3, with 8 bases that match TRBD2. CDR1 SGHTA and CDR2 FQGNSA come from the germline V gene. After removal of 3 bases from V and 10 bases from J, the junction contained 9 bases not matched to a gene. The CDR3 has 14 residues. The CDR3 DNA reads as TGTGCCAGCAGCTTCCCTTTGGCGGGGGGAGCGCAGTATTTT. Translation: CASSFPLAGGAQYF.

A single count supports this clone. The rearrangement uses TRBV7-3 and TRBJ2-3, with 11 bases identical to TRBD2. The V and J ends lost 0 bases and 2 bases, in that order; junction bases with no gene match: 13. CDR3 length equals 20 residues. Germline CDR1 is SGHTA and CDR2 is FQGTGA. The CDR3 region is CASSLTSSGGAFFSTDTQYF. The CDR3 region has the DNA TGTGCCAGCAGCTTAACGAGTAGCGGGGGGGCCTTCTTTTCCACAGATACGCAGTATTTT.

This rearrangement joins TRBV5-6 to TRBJ2-5; D gene ambiguous. CDR3 size: 13 residues. V lost 0 bases, J lost 3 bases, and 6 bases lay in between. The germline gives CDR1 SGHDT, CDR2 YYEEEE. The CDR3 protein is CASSLGRKETQYF. The CDR3 DNA reads TGTGCCAGCAGCTTGGGGCGGAAAGAGACCCAGTACTTC.

The chain joins TRBV30 to TRBJ1-5; D gene unclear. From germline, CDR1 is GTSNPN and CDR2 SVGIG (reference sequence). The V end was cut by 5 bases, the J end by 0 bases, with 8 bases between. The CDR3 extends over 13 amino acids. For the CDR3, the DNA is TGTGCCTGGGCCCTCTATAGCAATCAGCCCCAGCATTTT. Encoded protein: CAWALYSNQPQHF.